This T cell receptor (beta chain) was retrieved from a study of cytomegalovirus exposure and HLA in healthy donors. Regarding the study as a whole: Accurate prediction of most subjects' HLA-A and HLA-B alleles from TCR beta sequences was reported. High specificity and sensitivity for cytomegalovirus status were reported for the classifier. Later analysis demonstrated an association between a missense DCLRE1C variant and TCR beta V- and J-gene trimming.

PCR involved 60 Vbeta and 13 Jbeta primers. Original processing methods: A follow-up analysis tallied 73 million or so unique TCR beta chains, about 11 million shared. TCRdb's table, derived via immunoSEQ multiplex PCR, lists solely in-frame clones and lacks some. Clonal size and the V and J genes are those of that table, whereas D and trimming came from the DNA. The table has 140,000 or so clones, about 80% seen once. The V gene's germline CDR1 is WNHNN and CDR2 SYGVQD (reference sequence). The J segment lost 0 bases and the V segment lost 5 bases, leaving 21 bases of the junction unmatched. CDR3 length equals 20 residues. In regard to this clone: The target antigen is unknown.

The sample consisted of PBMCs. The chain combines TRBV10-1 with TRBJ1-2, with 7 bases lining up with TRBD1. The clonotype was recovered from a woman between 25 and 40 years old in good health and CMV-seronegative. CDR3 bases: TGCGCCAGCAGTATGGGTGCTCTAAATCGGAGACAGGGCCCTAACTATGGCTACACCTTC. It is translated as CASSMGALNRRQGPNYGYTF.